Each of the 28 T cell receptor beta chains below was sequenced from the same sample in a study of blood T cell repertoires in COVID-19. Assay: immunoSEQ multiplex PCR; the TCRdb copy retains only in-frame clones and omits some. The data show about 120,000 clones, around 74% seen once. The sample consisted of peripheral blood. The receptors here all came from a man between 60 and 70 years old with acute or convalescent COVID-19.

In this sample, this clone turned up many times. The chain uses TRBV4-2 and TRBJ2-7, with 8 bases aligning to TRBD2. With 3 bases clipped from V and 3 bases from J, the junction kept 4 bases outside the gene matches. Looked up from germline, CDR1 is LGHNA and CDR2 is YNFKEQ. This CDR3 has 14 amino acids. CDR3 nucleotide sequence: TGTGCCAGCAGCCACCGACTAGCGAGCTACGAGCAGTACTTC. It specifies CASSHRLASYEQYF.

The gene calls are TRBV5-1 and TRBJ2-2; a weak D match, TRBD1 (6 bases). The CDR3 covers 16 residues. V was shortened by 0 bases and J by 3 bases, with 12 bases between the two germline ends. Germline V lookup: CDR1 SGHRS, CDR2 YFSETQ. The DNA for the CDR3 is TGCGCCAGCAGCTTGGGGGGACAAGGGTACACCGGGGAGCTGTTTTTT. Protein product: CASSLGGQGYTGELFF.

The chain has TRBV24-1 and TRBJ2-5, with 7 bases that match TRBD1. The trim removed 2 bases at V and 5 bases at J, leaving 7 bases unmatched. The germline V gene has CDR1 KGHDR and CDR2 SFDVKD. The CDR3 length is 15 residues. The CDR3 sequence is CATSDSETGLETQYF. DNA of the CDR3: TGTGCCACCAGTGATTCGGAGACAGGGTTGGAGACCCAGTACTTC.

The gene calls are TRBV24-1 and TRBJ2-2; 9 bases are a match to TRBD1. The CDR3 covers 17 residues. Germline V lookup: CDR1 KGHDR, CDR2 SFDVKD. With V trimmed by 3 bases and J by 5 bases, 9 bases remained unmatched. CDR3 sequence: CATSDPPGQGGTGELFF. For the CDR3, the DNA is TGTGCCACCAGTGATCCACCGGGACAGGGAGGGACCGGGGAGCTGTTTTTT.

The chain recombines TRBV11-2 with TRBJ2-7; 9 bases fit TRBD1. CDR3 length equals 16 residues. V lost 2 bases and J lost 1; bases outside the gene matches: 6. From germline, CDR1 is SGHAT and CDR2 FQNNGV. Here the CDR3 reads CASSLTPDRGSYEQYF. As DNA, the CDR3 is TGTGCCAGCAGCTTAACTCCGGACAGGGGATCCTACGAGCAGTACTTC.

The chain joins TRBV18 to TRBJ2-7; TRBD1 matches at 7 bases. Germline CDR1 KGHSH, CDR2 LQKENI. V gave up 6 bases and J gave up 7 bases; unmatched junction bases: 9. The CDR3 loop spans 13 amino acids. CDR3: CASSRGQAREQYF. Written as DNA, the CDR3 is TGTGCCAGCTCCCGCGGACAGGCCAGGGAGCAGTACTTC.

CDR3 sequence (DNA): TGTGCCAGCAGCATTAACAGGGGTTCCTACAATGAGCAGTTCTTC. Its protein is CASSINRGSYNEQFF. This sequence joins TRBV7-9 and TRBJ2-1; TRBD1 matches 7 bases. The trim removed 5 bases at V and 1 base at J, leaving 5 bases unmatched. This CDR3 has 15 residues. The V gene's germline CDR1 is SEHNR and CDR2 FQNEAQ (reference sequence).

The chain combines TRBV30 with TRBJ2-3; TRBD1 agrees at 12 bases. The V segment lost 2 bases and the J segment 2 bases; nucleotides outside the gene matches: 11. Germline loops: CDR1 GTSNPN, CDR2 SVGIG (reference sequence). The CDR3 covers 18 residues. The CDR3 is CAWSNRDRGRVVTDTQYF. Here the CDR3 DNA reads TGTGCCTGGAGTAACCGGGACAGGGGGCGGGTGGTCACAGATACGCAGTATTTT.

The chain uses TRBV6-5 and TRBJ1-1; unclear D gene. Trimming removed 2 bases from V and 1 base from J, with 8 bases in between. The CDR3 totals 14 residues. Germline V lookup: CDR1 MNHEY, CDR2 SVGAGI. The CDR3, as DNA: TGTGCCAGCAGTTACGGAGGTGGGAACACTGAAGCTTTCTTT. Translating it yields CASSYGGGNTEAFF.

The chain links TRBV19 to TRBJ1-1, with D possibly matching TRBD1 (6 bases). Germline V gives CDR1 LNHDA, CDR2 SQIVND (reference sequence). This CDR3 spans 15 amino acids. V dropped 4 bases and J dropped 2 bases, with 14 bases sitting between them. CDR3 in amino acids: CASSSPQGINTEAFF. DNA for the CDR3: TGTGCCAGTAGTAGCCCACAGGGAATTAACACTGAAGCTTTCTTT.

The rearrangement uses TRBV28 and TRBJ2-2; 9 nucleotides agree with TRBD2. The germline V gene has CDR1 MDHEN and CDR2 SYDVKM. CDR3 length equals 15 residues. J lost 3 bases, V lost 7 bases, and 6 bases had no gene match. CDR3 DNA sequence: TGTGCCAGCACCATAGCGGGAGCGGACACCGGGGAGCTGTTTTTT. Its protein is CASTIAGADTGELFF.

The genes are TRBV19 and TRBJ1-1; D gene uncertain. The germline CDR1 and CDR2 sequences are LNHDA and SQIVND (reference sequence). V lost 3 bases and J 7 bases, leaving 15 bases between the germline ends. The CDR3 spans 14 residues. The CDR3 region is CASSIGGWSDEAFF. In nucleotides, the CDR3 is TGTGCCAGTAGTATCGGAGGGTGGAGCGATGAAGCTTTCTTT.

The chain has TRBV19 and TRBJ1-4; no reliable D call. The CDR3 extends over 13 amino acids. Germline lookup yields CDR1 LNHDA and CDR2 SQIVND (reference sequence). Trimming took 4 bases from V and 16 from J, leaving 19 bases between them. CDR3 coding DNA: TGTGCCAGTAGTACGCAGACTGACCCCAGAGGGTTTTTT. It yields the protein CASSTQTDPRGFF. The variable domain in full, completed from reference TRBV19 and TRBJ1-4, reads DGGITQSPKYLFRKEGQNVTLSCEQNLNHDAMYWYRQDPGQGLRLIYYSQIVNDFQKGDIAEGYSVSREKKESFPLTVTSAQKNPTAFYLCASSTQTDPRGFFGSGTQLSVL.

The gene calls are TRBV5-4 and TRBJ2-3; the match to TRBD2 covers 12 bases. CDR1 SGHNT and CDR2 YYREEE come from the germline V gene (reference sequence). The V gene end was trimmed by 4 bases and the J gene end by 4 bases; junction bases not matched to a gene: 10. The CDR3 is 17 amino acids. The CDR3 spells CASSEGTSGRGADTQYF. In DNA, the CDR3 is TGTGCCAGCAGCGAAGGGACTAGCGGGCGGGGTGCAGATACGCAGTATTTT.

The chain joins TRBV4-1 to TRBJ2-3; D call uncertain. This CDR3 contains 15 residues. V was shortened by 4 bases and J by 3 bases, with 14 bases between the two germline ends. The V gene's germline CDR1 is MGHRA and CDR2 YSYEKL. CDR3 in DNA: TGCGCCAGCAGCCTAGCACCCCGAGGTACAGATACGCAGTATTTT. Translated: CASSLAPRGTDTQYF.

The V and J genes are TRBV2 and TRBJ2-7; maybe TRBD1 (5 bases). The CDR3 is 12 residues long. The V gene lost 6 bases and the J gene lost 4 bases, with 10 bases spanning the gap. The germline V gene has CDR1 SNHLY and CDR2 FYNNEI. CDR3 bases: TGTGCCAGCAGCAAAGGGGTTTACGAGCAGTACTTC. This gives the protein CASSKGVYEQYF.

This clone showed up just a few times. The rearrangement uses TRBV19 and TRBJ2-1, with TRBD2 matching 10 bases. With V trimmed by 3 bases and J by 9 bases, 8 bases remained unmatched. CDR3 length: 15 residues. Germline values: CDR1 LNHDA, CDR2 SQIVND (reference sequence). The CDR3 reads CASSIQASGSLEQFF. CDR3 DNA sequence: TGTGCCAGTAGTATTCAGGCTAGCGGGAGTCTTGAGCAGTTCTTC.

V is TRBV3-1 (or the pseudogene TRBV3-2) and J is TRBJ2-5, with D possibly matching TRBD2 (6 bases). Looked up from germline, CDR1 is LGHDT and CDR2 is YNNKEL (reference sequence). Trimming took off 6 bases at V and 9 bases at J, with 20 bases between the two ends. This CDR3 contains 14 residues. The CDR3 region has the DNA TGTGCCAGCAGTCTTCCGGGACGGAGGAGGGCCCAGTACTTC. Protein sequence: CASSLPGRRRAQYF.

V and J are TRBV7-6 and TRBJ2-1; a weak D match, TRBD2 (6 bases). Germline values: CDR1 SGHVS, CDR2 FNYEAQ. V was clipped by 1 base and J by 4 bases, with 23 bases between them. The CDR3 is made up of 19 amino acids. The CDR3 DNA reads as TGTGCCAGCAGCTTAGTACCCCCCGGGGGAAGCGGAGCATACAATGAGCAGTTCTTC. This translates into CASSLVPPGGSGAYNEQFF.

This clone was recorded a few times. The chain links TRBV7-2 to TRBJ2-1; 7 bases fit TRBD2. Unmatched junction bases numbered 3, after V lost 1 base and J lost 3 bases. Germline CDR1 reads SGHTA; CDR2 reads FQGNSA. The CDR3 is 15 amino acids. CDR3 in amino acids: CASSLDRGGYNEQFF. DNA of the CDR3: TGTGCCAGCAGCTTAGACCGCGGGGGCTACAATGAGCAGTTCTTC. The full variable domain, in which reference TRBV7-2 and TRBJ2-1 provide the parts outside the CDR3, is GAGVSQSPSNKVTEKGKDVELRCDPISGHTALYWYRQSLGQGLEFLIYFQGNSAPDKSGLPSDRFSAERTGGSVSTLTIQRTQQEDSAVYLCASSLDRGGYNEQFFGPGTRLTVL.

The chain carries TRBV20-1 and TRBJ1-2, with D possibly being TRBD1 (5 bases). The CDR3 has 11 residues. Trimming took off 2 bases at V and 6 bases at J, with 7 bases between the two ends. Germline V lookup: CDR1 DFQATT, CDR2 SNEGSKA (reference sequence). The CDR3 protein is CSARRQNGYTF. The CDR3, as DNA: TGCAGTGCTAGAAGACAGAATGGCTACACCTTC.

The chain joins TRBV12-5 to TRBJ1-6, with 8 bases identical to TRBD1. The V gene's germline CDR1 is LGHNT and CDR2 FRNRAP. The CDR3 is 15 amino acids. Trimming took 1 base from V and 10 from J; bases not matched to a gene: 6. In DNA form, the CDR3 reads TGTGCTAGTGGTTTGGGGGTGACAGGGGCCTCACCCCTCCACTTT. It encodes CASGLGVTGASPLHF.

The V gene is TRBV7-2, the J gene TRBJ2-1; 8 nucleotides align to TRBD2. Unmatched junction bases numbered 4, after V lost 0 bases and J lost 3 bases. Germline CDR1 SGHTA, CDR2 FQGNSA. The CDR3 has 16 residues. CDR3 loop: CASSLAGGGFYNEQFF. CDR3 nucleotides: TGTGCCAGCAGCTTAGCCGGCGGGGGGTTCTACAATGAGCAGTTCTTC.

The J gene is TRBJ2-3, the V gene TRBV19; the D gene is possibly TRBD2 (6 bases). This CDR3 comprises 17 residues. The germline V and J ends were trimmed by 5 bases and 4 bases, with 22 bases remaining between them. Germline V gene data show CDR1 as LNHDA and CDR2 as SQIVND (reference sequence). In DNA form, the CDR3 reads TGTGCCAGTAGTTCTTATGACAGTGGGGGGTTGGCAGATACGCAGTATTTT. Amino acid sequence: CASSSYDSGGLADTQYF.

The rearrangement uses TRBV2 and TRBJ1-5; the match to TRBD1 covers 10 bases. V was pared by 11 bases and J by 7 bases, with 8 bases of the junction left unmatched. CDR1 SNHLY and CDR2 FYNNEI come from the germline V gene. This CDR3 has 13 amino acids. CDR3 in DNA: TGTGCCGGAGACAGGGGGCTTGGACAGCCCCAGCATTTT. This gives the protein CAGDRGLGQPQHF.

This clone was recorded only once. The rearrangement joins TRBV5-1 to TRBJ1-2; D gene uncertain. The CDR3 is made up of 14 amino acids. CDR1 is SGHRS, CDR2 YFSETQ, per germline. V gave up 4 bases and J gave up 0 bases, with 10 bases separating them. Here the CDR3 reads CASSPELANYGYTF. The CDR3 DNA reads TGCGCCAGCAGCCCCGAATTAGCTAACTATGGCTACACCTTC.

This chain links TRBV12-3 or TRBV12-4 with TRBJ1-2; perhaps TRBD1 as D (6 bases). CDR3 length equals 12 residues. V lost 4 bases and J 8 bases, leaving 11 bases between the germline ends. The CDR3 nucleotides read TGTGCCAGCAGTTCGGGGGGGGCAGGCTACACCTTC. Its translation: CASSSGGAGYTF.

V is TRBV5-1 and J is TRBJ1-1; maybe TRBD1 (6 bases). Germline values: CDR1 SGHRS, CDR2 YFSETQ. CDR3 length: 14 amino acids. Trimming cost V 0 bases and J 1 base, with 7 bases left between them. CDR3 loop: CASSLAGANTEAFF. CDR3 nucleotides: TGCGCCAGCAGCTTGGCAGGGGCGAACACTGAAGCTTTCTTT.